The entry below describes one T cell receptor beta chain. Antigen unknown. This sample stems from a study of graft-versus-host responses after intestinal transplantation. Findings and limits, study-wide: High graft-versus-host to host-versus-graft T cell clonal ratios marked allografts of patients with graft-donor macrochimerism.

Sequencing was performed with immunoSEQ multiplex PCR; in TCRdb, only in-frame clones are kept and a portion is missing. Of more than 9,500 clones listed, 93% are singletons. This specimen was PBMCs, taken approximately 110 days after intestinal transplant. The source is a human patient who received an intestinal transplant, so some T cells may come from the graft donor.

The CDR3: CASSQTGTGNFGYTF. CDR3 in DNA: TGCGCCAGCAGCCAAACCGGGACAGGGAATTTCGGCTACACCTTC. This chain uses TRBV4-1 with TRBJ1-2; TRBD1 matches 9 bases. The CDR3 contains 15 residues. J gave up 8 bases and V 2 bases, and 9 bases lay outside the gene matches. The V gene's germline CDR1 is MGHRA and CDR2 YSYEKL.